Shown below are 28 T cell receptor beta chains from a single sample sequenced in a study of blood T cell repertoires in COVID-19. Only in-frame clones appear in the TCRdb table, and some are missing; sequencing was by immunoSEQ multiplex PCR. This repertoire shows more than 95,000 clones, approximately 74% found once; its top ten account for about 6%. The specimen sequenced was peripheral blood. These receptors were collected from an elderly man with COVID-19, enrolled during active disease.

The rearrangement links TRBV5-4 to TRBJ2-7, with 9 bases matching TRBD1. The CDR3 consists of 15 residues. J lost 0 bases, V lost 4 bases, and 5 bases had no gene match. From germline, CDR1 is SGHNT and CDR2 YYREEE (reference sequence). The CDR3 sequence is CASSATGGSSYEQYF. The DNA for the CDR3 is TGTGCCAGCAGCGCGACAGGGGGGAGCTCCTACGAGCAGTACTTC.

The rearrangement joins TRBV7-2 to TRBJ2-7; 7 bases match TRBD2. The CDR3 has 13 amino acids. Germline V gene sequence: CDR1 SGHTA, CDR2 FQGNSA. V gave up 2 bases and J gave up 6 bases; unmatched junction bases: 4. CDR3 nucleotides: TGTGCCAGCAGCTTAATCGGCGGGAGCGAGCAGTACTTC. This gives the protein CASSLIGGSEQYF.

The CDR3 DNA is TGTGCCAGCAGCTTATCTCGCGGGAGTTCCTACGAGCAGTACTTC. Encoded protein: CASSLSRGSSYEQYF. The chain carries TRBV11-2 and TRBJ2-7; 7 bases are a match to TRBD2. CDR3 length: 15 amino acids. Germline assignment: CDR1 SGHAT and CDR2 FQNNGV. V was pared by 2 bases and J by 1 base, with 5 bases of the junction left unmatched.

As concerns this clone: Other DNA sequences in this specimen translate into the identical CDR3. The CDR3 DNA reads TGTGCCAGCAGTCGGACAGGGAACACTGAAGCTTTCTTT. This codes for CASSRTGNTEAFF. The chain links TRBV12-3 or TRBV12-4 to TRBJ1-1; 7 bases are shared with TRBD1. J gave up 1 base and V 5 bases, and 1 base lay outside the gene matches. This CDR3 has 13 residues.

The rearrangement uses TRBV11-2 and TRBJ2-7, with no clear D. The V and J ends lost 5 bases and 2 bases respectively, with 13 bases between them. CDR1 is SGHAT, CDR2 FQNNGV, per germline. The CDR3 consists of 14 residues. The CDR3 DNA reads as TGTGCCAGCAGCCCCCGCCCCCGAGCCTACGAGCAGTACTTC. Encoded protein: CASSPRPRAYEQYF. Full variable domain (outside the CDR3, taken from reference TRBV11-2 and TRBJ2-7): EAGVAQSPRYKIIEKRQSVAFWCNPISGHATLYWYQQILGQGPKLLIQFQNNGVVDDSQLPKDRFSAERLKGVDSTLKIQPAKLEDSAVYLCASSPRPRAYEQYFGPGTRLTVT.

The chain combines TRBV15 with TRBJ2-2; maybe TRBD1 (6 bases). The V gene lost 3 bases and the J gene lost 6 bases, with 8 bases spanning the gap. In germline, CDR1 is LNHNV, CDR2 YYDKDF (reference sequence). This CDR3 contains 13 residues. In DNA, the CDR3 is TGTGCCACCAGCAGCAGGGGTCCCGGGGAGCTGTTTTTT. This sequence encodes CATSSRGPGELFF.

There are a few counts of this clone. This rearrangement joins TRBV10-3 to TRBJ1-6; 11 bases are a match to TRBD1. With 11 bases clipped from V and 6 bases from J, the junction kept 9 bases outside the gene matches. The CDR3 has 15 amino acids. Germline V gene lookup returns CDR1 ENHRY and CDR2 SYGVKD. The CDR3 loop reads CASRPGTGGNSPLHF. DNA for the CDR3: TGTGCCTCCCGGCCGGGGACAGGGGGTAATTCACCCCTCCACTTT.

V gene TRBV15 combines with J gene TRBJ2-7; TRBD1 aligns across 8 bases. The V gene's germline CDR1 is LNHNV and CDR2 YYDKDF (reference sequence). The J segment lost 5 bases and the V segment lost 3 bases, leaving 0 bases of the junction unmatched. The CDR3 has 12 residues. CDR3: CATSRDRDEQYF. The CDR3 nucleotides are TGTGCCACCAGCAGGGACAGGGACGAGCAGTACTTC.

This chain joins TRBV14 and TRBJ2-2; D not resolved. This CDR3 has 15 residues. Germline V gene lookup returns CDR1 SGHDN and CDR2 FVKESK. The V end lost 0 bases, the J end lost 9 bases, and 14 bases lay between the germline ends. As DNA, the CDR3 is TGTGCCAGCAGCCAAGATGCGTCCATCCACCGGGAGCTGTTTTTT. Its protein product is CASSQDASIHRELFF.

The chain combines TRBV28 with TRBJ2-1; no definite D call. Between the trimmed V and J ends, which lost 3 bases and 0 bases, there was a span of 15 bases. The CDR3 loop spans 17 amino acids. CDR1 is MDHEN and CDR2 is SYDVKM in the germline V gene. The CDR3: CASSFSPAEYSYNEQFF. The DNA of the CDR3 is TGTGCCAGCAGTTTTTCCCCGGCGGAATACTCCTACAATGAGCAGTTCTTC.

This chain connects TRBV9 to TRBJ1-2; the D gene is possibly TRBD1 (5 bases). The CDR3 has 13 residues. Trimming removed 4 bases at V and 7 bases at J, with 14 bases between. CDR1 is SGDLS and CDR2 is YYNGEE in the germline V gene. The CDR3 nucleotides are TGTGCCAGCAGCCCCCGCGGGGGGGGTGGCTACACCTTC. Translating it yields CASSPRGGGGYTF.

This chain connects TRBV29-1 to TRBJ2-1, with TRBD2 matching over 10 bases. Germline CDR1 reads SQVTM; CDR2 reads ANQGSEA. The trim removed 8 bases at V and 5 bases at J, leaving 6 bases unmatched. The CDR3 extends over 13 amino acids. CDR3 DNA: TGCAGCACAAGGGGACTAGCGAACAATGAGCAGTTCTTC. Encoded protein: CSTRGLANNEQFF.

The rearrangement uses TRBV28 and TRBJ1-1, with a weak D call TRBD1 (6 bases). The germline gives CDR1 MDHEN, CDR2 SYDVKM. The ends were cut back, 6 bases at V and 5 bases at J, with 19 bases in the middle. CDR3 length equals 15 residues. The CDR3 nucleotides are TGTGCCAGCAGCCCCCCTCGGGGGCGGGGGACTGAAGCTTTCTTT. This gives the protein CASSPPRGRGTEAFF.

This chain uses TRBV28 with TRBJ2-5; 8 bases fit TRBD1. The CDR3 loop spans 15 amino acids. The V gene's germline CDR1 is MDHEN and CDR2 SYDVKM. The V segment lost 5 bases and the J segment 5 bases; nucleotides outside the gene matches: 10. The CDR3 region has the DNA TGTGCCAGCAGTCCCATAGGACAGGGTGGCGAGACCCAGTACTTC. This encodes CASSPIGQGGETQYF.

This chain connects TRBV19 to TRBJ1-4, with D possibly TRBD1 on 5 matching bases. Trimming stripped 8 bases from V and 6 bases from J, with 19 bases between. The CDR3 totals 15 residues. In germline, CDR1 is LNHDA, CDR2 SQIVND (reference sequence). Here the CDR3 reads CASQTYRRTDEKLFF. In DNA form, the CDR3 reads TGTGCCAGTCAGACATACAGGAGAACCGATGAAAAACTGTTTTTT.

This chain links TRBV13 with TRBJ2-7; D might be TRBD1 (6 bases). With 5 bases removed from V and 6 bases from J, the gap between germline ends came to 8 bases. The length of the CDR3 is 11 residues. Germline V CDR1 and CDR2: PRHDT, FYEKMQ (reference sequence). The CDR3 nucleotides are TGTGCCAGCAGCCGCAGGGGCGAGCAGTACTTC. Encoded protein: CASSRRGEQYF.

The V and J genes are TRBV27 and TRBJ1-6; the D gene is possibly TRBD1 (5 bases). This CDR3 has 21 residues. Germline V gene data show CDR1 as MNHEY and CDR2 as SMNVEV (reference sequence). The V end lost 6 bases, the J end lost 2 bases, and 29 bases lay between the germline ends. The CDR3 spells CASSPNAVTALSTPYNSPLHF. The CDR3 region has the DNA TGTGCCAGCAGCCCCAACGCCGTGACAGCGCTATCCACACCCTATAATTCACCCCTCCACTTT.

This chain uses TRBV25-1 with TRBJ2-2, with a possible D match to TRBD2 (5 bases). V lost 0 bases and J 8 bases, leaving 13 bases between the germline ends. Germline V gives CDR1 MGHDK, CDR2 SYGVNS. CDR3 size: 15 residues. CDR3 residues: CASSEYALALGELFF. The CDR3 coding sequence is TGTGCCAGCAGTGAATACGCGCTAGCTCTAGGGGAGCTGTTTTTT.

The CDR3: CASSLAVRTEAFF. CDR3 bases: TGTGCCAGCAGCTTGGCGGTGCGCACTGAAGCTTTCTTT. J is TRBJ1-1 and V is TRBV7-6, with D uncertain. Per germline, CDR1 SGHVS and CDR2 FNYEAQ. The V end lost 3 bases, the J end lost 4 bases, and 9 bases lay between the germline ends. This CDR3 has 13 amino acids.

The V gene is TRBV19, the J gene TRBJ1-4; D is undetermined. The ends were cut back, 4 bases at V and 9 bases at J, with 9 bases in the middle. CDR1 and CDR2 (germline): LNHDA, SQIVND (reference sequence). This CDR3 is 12 amino acids long. The CDR3 is CASSTLSKKLFF. The CDR3 region has the DNA TGTGCCAGTAGTACACTCTCTAAAAAACTGTTTTTT.

The rearrangement uses TRBV19 and TRBJ2-7, with D hard to call. Trimming left V 6 bases short and J 3 bases short, with 9 bases between. The CDR3 is 12 amino acids. Germline V gene sequence: CDR1 LNHDA, CDR2 SQIVND (reference sequence). The CDR3 nucleotides are TGTGCCAGTAGAGATCCAGGCTACGAGCAGTACTTC. Residues: CASRDPGYEQYF.

This rearrangement joins TRBV29-1 to TRBJ1-1, with a possible D match to TRBD1 (6 bases). The CDR3 loop spans 12 amino acids. V shed 7 bases and J shed 7 bases, with 16 bases lying between them. In germline, CDR1 is SQVTM, CDR2 ANQGSEA. CDR3 sequence reads: CSAPARGGEAFF. DNA for the CDR3: TGCAGCGCTCCCGCTCGAGGGGGTGAAGCTTTCTTT.

This chain joins TRBV12-2 and TRBJ2-1; no DNA check was done on the table's D call, TRBD1. TRBV12-2 is a listed pseudogene. The CDR3 is 13 residues long. CDR3 nucleotides: TGTGCAAGTCGCTTAGGGGGGACACCTCAGCAGTTCTTC. Amino acid sequence: CASRLGGTPQQFF.

This chain joins TRBV7-9 and TRBJ1-6, with D possibly TRBD1 on 5 matching bases. Germline V gives CDR1 SEHNR, CDR2 FQNEAQ (reference sequence). The CDR3 is 14 residues long. V was cut by 3 bases and J by 6 bases, with 9 bases left in between. The CDR3 reads CASSFIQANSPLHF. The DNA of the CDR3 is TGTGCCAGCAGCTTTATACAGGCTAATTCACCCCTCCACTTT. Using reference TRBV7-9 and TRBJ1-6 for the parts outside the CDR3, the full variable domain is DTGVSQNPRHKITKRGQNVTFRCDPISEHNRLYWYRQTLGQGPEFLTYFQNEAQLEKSRLLSDRFSAERPKGSFSTLEIQRTEQGDSAMYLCASSFIQANSPLHFGNGTRLTVT.

The rearrangement uses TRBV12-3 or TRBV12-4 and TRBJ1-2, with 8 nucleotides matching TRBD1. V shed 6 bases and J 7 bases; nucleotides not matched to a gene: 7. This CDR3 comprises 13 residues. CDR3 sequence (DNA): TGTGCCAGCAGCATTCAGGGGGCTCGTGGCTACACCTTC. It is translated as CASSIQGARGYTF.

This clone was seen a handful of times. The chain is built from TRBV2 and TRBJ2-4; D is perhaps TRBD2 (5 bases). The V and J ends lost 6 bases and 0 bases respectively, with 15 bases between them. This CDR3 comprises 16 residues. Germline values: CDR1 SNHLY, CDR2 FYNNEI. As DNA, the CDR3 is TGTGCCAGCAGATGGAGGAGGACTGAAGCCAAAAACATTCAGTACTTC. Protein product: CASRWRRTEAKNIQYF.

The V and J genes are TRBV5-1 and TRBJ1-6, with 7 bases identical to TRBD1. This CDR3 is built from 14 residues. V lost 4 bases to trimming and J lost 10 bases; unmatched junction nucleotides: 8. Looked up from germline, CDR1 is SGHRS and CDR2 is YFSETQ. CDR3 nucleotide sequence: TGCGCCAGCAGCCCCGACAGGGCCGGGTCACCCCTCCACTTT. Encoded protein: CASSPDRAGSPLHF.

The chain recombines TRBV27 with TRBJ2-2; TRBD2 matches 8 bases. Trimming removed 5 bases from V and 5 bases from J; junction bases left unmatched: 13. The CDR3 totals 17 residues. CDR1 and CDR2 (germline): MNHEY, SMNVEV (reference sequence). The CDR3 sequence is CASSPSAGESWTGELFF. CDR3 nucleotide sequence: TGTGCCAGCAGTCCCTCAGCGGGAGAAAGTTGGACCGGGGAGCTGTTTTTT.